The subject of this entry is one T cell receptor (beta chain). Its cognate antigen has yet to be identified. No much larger clone exists at a distance of one base, and base qualities are not known. The trim is 1 base for V and 14 bases for J, with a gap of 13 bases between the germline ends. The CDR3 runs 12 amino acids, cysteine and phenylalanine included. This entry keeps only the CDR3 DNA: 36 bases, framed from base 1. CDR1 KGHSH and CDR2 LQKENI were looked up in the germline V gene. The source of the sample is a study of regulatory T cells in long-lasting Graves disease (dated by TCRdb to about 2021). About the full investigation: Patients with newly diagnosed Graves' disease had been on antithyroid drugs for under 3 months. The study was registered as a clinical trial and conducted in China. This study used TCR sequencing and RNA sequencing of peripheral blood to compare persistent Graves' disease patients against newly diagnosed Graves' disease patients. A total of around 35 samples underwent TCR sequencing, from roughly 13 patients with persistent Graves' disease and 20 patients with newly diagnosed Graves' disease. The full study reports these points: Because the primary lesion, thyroid tissue, could not be accessed, the study looked at peripheral blood alone. Persistent patients shared more public clonotypes among themselves (over 2,500) than newly diagnosed patients did (nearly 1,000). Persistent disease showed preferential use of TRBV28, TRBJ1-2 and TRBJ2-5, whereas newly diagnosed disease favored TRBV20-1 and TRBJ2-1. Only the TCR beta chain was sequenced and analyzed. Persistent Graves' disease patients showed lower TCR Shannon entropy and fewer highly expanded clones than newly diagnosed patients, suggesting clonal expansion. As a limitation, the authors acknowledged that the small sample size may reduce accuracy.

The sample's time point label, in plain terms: newly diagnosed GD, antithyroid drugs for less than 3 months. For both TCR sequencing and RNA sequencing, RNA was extracted from PBMCs using TRIzol. The diagnosis of Graves' disease was made according to American Thyroid Association guidelines. The patients came from an endocrinology department in Xi'an, China. Each patient gave around 9.2 milliliters of peripheral blood, collected in an EDTA anticoagulant tube. Ficoll Paque Plus density gradient separation was used to isolate PBMCs, and no additional T cell sorting was done. An Agilent 2100 Bioanalyzer and agarose gel were used to check RNA quality, and a NanoDrop 2000 was used to measure RNA concentration. The receptor library was made with multiplex PCR. Sequencer: Illumina HiSeq 4000. To build TCR beta libraries, CDR3 regions were amplified by Arm-PCR using iRepertoire HTBI primers. Gel purification was performed on PCR products prior to sequencing. In the paper's pipeline: Gene usage analysis of CDR3 amino acid clonotypes used the roughly 62 TRBV and around 14 TRBJ segments found across samples. COPE and FqMerger were used to merge the filtered high-quality paired reads into contigs. BLAST was used to align contigs to the IMGT TRBV, TRBD and TRBJ reference genes, and CDR3 was defined following IMGT. Any clonotype with a frequency above 0.1% was classified as a highly expanded clone. Shannon entropy was used to measure repertoire diversity, and the Gini coefficient was used to measure V-J evenness. Public clonotypes were defined as clonotypes shared by more than one individual. Through fastp at Q25 and MiXCR, TCRdb rebuilt clones from the public reads, retaining in-frame beta chains. Duplicate CDR3 protein sequences are folded into a single record with the most common DNA and genes. The V and J calls reflect TCRdb's pipeline rather than the authors' work. The sample table shows 400,000 to 500,000 distinct CDR3 sequences, and roughly 15% are seen once. Clones ranked in the top ten supply roughly 10% of the sample.

These same data were also listed under a study on T cells in Graves' hyperthyroidism and ophthalmopathy. The second investigation adds: Stable Graves' hyperthyroidism was defined as no progression to ophthalmopathy during 18 months of follow-up. Hyperthyroidism patients were aged 18 to 65 years and newly diagnosed, with disease duration of less than 2 months. Patients with uncontrolled infections, other autoimmune diseases, pregnancy or lactation were excluded. Diagnoses relied on clinical symptoms, serum thyroxine and TRAb, thyroid ultrasound and orbital computed tomography. The first round of RT-PCR for the TCR CDR3 was performed with the HTBI primer set and the Qiagen OneStep RT-PCR kit. Blood samples also contained most of the expanded thyroid clonotypes (frequency above 0.001), which suggests that blood repertoires may reflect thyroid immune responses. A 13 V-J signature model separated ophthalmopathy from stable hyperthyroidism, with nearly 90% sensitivity and roughly 84% specificity in cross-validation and 80%/75% in testing. In validation, progression to ophthalmopathy was predicted by the model with about 70% sensitivity and nearly 75% specificity, a median of around 6.5 months before onset. A discovery cohort of 95 to 100 patients, approximately 44 with Graves' ophthalmopathy and roughly 59 with stable Graves' hyperthyroidism, was used to find distinguishing TCR V-J signatures. Prospective prediction of ophthalmopathy was tested in an independent validation cohort consisting of 18 hyperthyroidism patients and over 15 patients who later progressed to ophthalmopathy. The roughly 91 discovery patients were randomly divided into training and test sets at a 7:3 ratio. In addition, the study compared T-cell repertoires in thyroid tissue and in blood from roughly six Graves' hyperthyroidism patients. Following sampling, methimazole starting at 30 mg daily was given to hyperthyroidism patients, and high-dose intravenous methylprednisolone was given to ophthalmopathy patients. The libraries were constructed in a second round of multiplex PCR and then size-selected and purified. Libraries were sequenced paired-end with 100 bp reads on an Illumina HiSeq2000. SOAPnuke was used to process the raw data, throwing out any read that contained adapters or uncalled bases, had a mean Phred below 15, or lacked an exact constant-primer or identifier match. COPE v1.2.5 was used to merge high-quality paired reads, and clonotypes were defined as unique nucleotide sequences. MiTCR v1.1 was used to align clonotypes to the IMGT TRBV, TRBD and TRBJ reference segments. Only V-J combinations with frequency above 0.0001, covering 99% to 99.2% of repertoires, were analysed. A TCS score was defined as the ratio between F50 (clonal expansion) and ExV (chaos), using BLOSUM62-based TCRdist between CDR3 peptides within each V-J. Welch's t-statistics and random forest reduced 500 to 650 V-J features to about 13, which were used in a naive Bayes classifier (R e1071). No statistical method was used to fix the sample size in advance, and group allocation was not hidden from the investigators. The paper reports TCR Vbeta CDR3 sequencing of more than 120 peripheral blood samples: 40 or so ophthalmopathy, around 80 hyperthyroidism and around 17 progressor patients.

This receptor was obtained from a young woman with Graves disease. Donor details come from another sample of the same person, matched by shared clones. The V and J genes are TRBV18 and TRBJ2-3; no D gene call is confident. Specimen: peripheral blood mononuclear cells (PBMCs), collected at new diagnosis, from a patient treated with antithyroid drugs. Here is the DNA: TGTGCCAGCTCACCACTGGAGTCACGCCCGTATTTT. This gives the protein CASSPLESRPYF.